The 15 T cell receptor beta chains below all came from one sample that was sequenced in a study of response to subunit inactivated influenza vaccine. One entry per CDR3 protein, called by TCRdb with MiXCR from the RT-PCR reads. Here the sample spans about 190,000 distinct CDR3 sequences, approximately 15% being singletons. Sequencing used CD8+ T cells sorted from PBMCs, obtained 4 to 6 days after vaccination. These receptors were collected from a man between 45 and 60 years old who received an inactivated influenza vaccine.

V usage is TRBV28 and J usage is TRBJ1-1, with 8 bases lining up with TRBD1. The germline gives CDR1 MDHEN, CDR2 SYDVKM. The CDR3 consists of 14 residues. V lost 6 bases, J lost 1 base, and 4 bases stayed unmatched. The CDR3 here is CASSQTGENTEAFF. CDR3 sequence (DNA): TGTGCCAGCAGCCAGACAGGGGAGAACACTGAAGCTTTCTTT.

The chain combines TRBV4-2 with TRBJ2-7; TRBD2 is a possible D gene (5 bases). The germline CDR1 and CDR2 sequences are LGHNA and YNFKEQ. Trimming removed 10 bases at V and 3 bases at J, with 16 bases between. The CDR3 length is 13 residues. The CDR3 sequence is CAMGPGILYEQYF. The CDR3 DNA reads as TGTGCCATGGGCCCCGGGATCCTCTACGAGCAGTACTTC.

The J gene is TRBJ2-3, the V gene TRBV12-3 or TRBV12-4; TRBD2 agrees at 7 bases. V lost 1 base and J lost 1; bases outside the gene matches: 5. This CDR3 comprises 16 residues. The CDR3 DNA reads TGTGCCAGCAGTTTAGGGGCGGGGGACCGCACAGATACGCAGTATTTT. Translation gives CASSLGAGDRTDTQYF.

This clonotype turned up a few times. This chain connects TRBV7-9 to TRBJ2-7, with D unresolved. V lost 2 bases to trimming and J lost 7 bases, with 9 bases between them. This CDR3 is built from 12 residues. Looked up from germline, CDR1 is SEHNR and CDR2 is FQNEAQ (reference sequence). CDR3 loop: CASSLMNGEQYF. DNA of the CDR3: TGTGCCAGCAGCTTAATGAACGGGGAGCAGTACTTC.

The table lists this clonotype with a few counts. The chain joins TRBV28 to TRBJ1-2, with 9 bases aligning to TRBD1. The germline gives CDR1 MDHEN, CDR2 SYDVKM. This CDR3 contains 18 residues. V was clipped by 4 bases and J by 8 bases; unmatched bases: 20. For the CDR3, the DNA is TGTGCCAGCAGTTCACACCCCGGGACAGGGAGGATCTCGGGGGGCTACACCTTC. Translating gives CASSSHPGTGRISGGYTF.

There are many counts of this clonotype. J is TRBJ2-2 and V is TRBV12-3 or TRBV12-4; D is unclear. V shed 5 bases and J shed 2 bases, with 6 bases lying between them. The CDR3 contains 13 residues. The CDR3 nucleotides are TGTGCCAGCAGTCCGTCTAACACCGGGGAGCTGTTTTTT. Protein: CASSPSNTGELFF.

The chain joins TRBV19 to TRBJ1-1; 9 bases map to TRBD1. The CDR3 has 17 amino acids. Looked up from germline, CDR1 is LNHDA and CDR2 is SQIVND (reference sequence). J was trimmed by 6 bases and V by 4 bases; bases with no gene match: 15. The CDR3 region has the DNA TGTGCCAGTAGTACCCAGGGTACAGGGGGCGCGGTCTCTGAAGCTTTCTTT. It specifies CASSTQGTGGAVSEAFF.

Ten or more counts support this clonotype. The J gene is TRBJ2-1, the V gene TRBV6-2 or TRBV6-3; D perhaps matches TRBD1 (6 bases). Between the trimmed V and J ends, which lost 5 bases and 6 bases, there was a span of 17 bases. CDR3 length equals 15 residues. CDR1 and CDR2 (germline): MNHEY, SVGEGT. Here the CDR3 reads CASSRRGWVRNEQFF. The CDR3 DNA is TGTGCCAGCAGTCGCAGGGGATGGGTGCGCAATGAGCAGTTCTTC.

The V and J genes are TRBV5-1 and TRBJ1-6; 7 bases line up with TRBD1. Per germline, CDR1 SGHRS and CDR2 YFSETQ. The CDR3 runs to 16 residues. V lost 0 bases, J lost 3 bases, and 3 bases stayed unmatched. The CDR3 spells CASSLGGQVYNSPLHF. DNA of the CDR3: TGCGCCAGCAGCTTGGGAGGACAGGTCTATAATTCACCCCTCCACTTT.

Concerning this clonotype: The junction departs from germline at one end; a sequencing error may be responsible. This chain joins TRBV28 and TRBJ2-1; D uncertain. Per the germline V gene, CDR1 is MDHEN and CDR2 is SYDVKM. CDR3 length: 15 residues. The CDR3 loop is CASRIDFRSCNEQFF. The DNA of the CDR3 is TGTGCCAGCAGAATAGACTTCCGCTCCTGCAATGAGCAGTTCTTC.

The chain is built from TRBV12-3 or TRBV12-4 and TRBJ2-1; weak D call: TRBD2 (6 bases). The CDR3 runs 14 residues. The ends were cut back, 6 bases at V and 10 bases at J, with 19 bases in the middle. This CDR3 is CASSDPGVNSEQFF. DNA for the CDR3: TGTGCCAGCAGCGATCCGGGAGTAAATTCGGAGCAGTTCTTC.

V usage is TRBV6-1 and J usage is TRBJ2-5, with D possibly being TRBD1 (6 bases). The V end was cut by 6 bases, the J end by 1 base, with 21 bases between. The CDR3 is made up of 17 amino acids. Germline loops: CDR1 MNHNS, CDR2 SASEGT. The CDR3 sequence is CASSQRTGTSVQETQYF. The CDR3, as DNA: TGTGCCAGCAGCCAAAGGACCGGGACATCGGTCCAAGAGACCCAGTACTTC.

The J gene is TRBJ1-1, the V gene TRBV6-2 or TRBV6-3, with D tentatively TRBD1 (5 bases). Trimming shortened V by 1 base and J by 1 base, and 7 bases separated the two germline ends. CDR1 and CDR2 (germline): MNHEY, SVGEGT. The CDR3 runs to 14 residues. The DNA for the CDR3 is TGTGCCAGCAGTTACTTTGGGGCGAACACTGAAGCTTTCTTT. Encoded protein: CASSYFGANTEAFF.

As concerns this clonotype: Possible read error: a much larger clone is one base away. The J gene is TRBJ2-3, the V gene TRBV7-8; D call uncertain. Germline V gene data show CDR1 as SGHVS and CDR2 as FQNEAQ. V was shortened by 10 bases and J by 0 bases, with 14 bases between the two germline ends. The CDR3 has 14 amino acids. The CDR3 DNA sequence: TGTGCCATCGCTCTTGTCGGTAGCACAGATACGCAGTATTTT. Amino acids: CAIALVGSTDTQYF.

In this sample, this clonotype turned up many times. The chain carries TRBV20-1 and TRBJ2-1; 14 bases are a match to TRBD2. The CDR3 length is 17 residues. The germline gives CDR1 DFQATT, CDR2 SNEGSKA (reference sequence). J lost 7 bases, V lost 0 bases, and 8 bases had no gene match. The CDR3 loop reads CSARDPRTSGGRNEQFF. CDR3 bases: TGCAGTGCTAGAGACCCGAGGACTAGCGGGGGGAGGAATGAGCAGTTCTTC.